This TCR beta chain was captured by sequencing in a study of cytomegalovirus exposure and HLA in healthy donors. Germline V lookup: CDR1 SQVTM, CDR2 ANQGSEA. Trimming removed 5 bases from V and 5 bases from J; junction bases left unmatched: 11. The CDR3 loop spans 14 amino acids. The PCR was carried out with 60 Vbeta primers and 13 Jbeta primers. Profiling relied on immunoSEQ multiplex PCR, and the TCRdb table lists in-frame clones only, not all of them. There are around 94,000 clones in the sample; approximately 78% occur only once, and about 4.2% lies in the top ten. This sequence joins TRBV29-1 and TRBJ2-5; TRBD2 agrees at 7 bases. The source material was PBMCs. The receptor was isolated from a male donor in good health and CMV-seropositive. The CDR3 sequence is CSVWGGRGGETQYF. CDR3 bases: TGCAGCGTTTGGGGCGGGAGAGGTGGGGAGACCCAGTACTTC.